A single sample is the source of the 24 T cell receptor beta chains below, sequenced in a study of blood T cell repertoires in COVID-19. Sequencing used immunoSEQ multiplex PCR; TCRdb keeps in-frame clones, though not all of them. The table records some 80,000 clones, approximately 80% of them present only once. Sequencing used peripheral blood. These receptors came from a human donor in a cohort sampled during active COVID-19.

Only one count was recorded for this clone. J is TRBJ1-1 and V is TRBV5-6; 9 nucleotides match TRBD1. This CDR3 is 15 amino acids long. V lost 4 bases, J lost 0 bases, and 4 bases stayed unmatched. Germline CDR1 and CDR2: SGHDT and YYEEEE. The CDR3 is CASSPGTGMNTEAFF. CDR3 nucleotides: TGTGCCAGCAGCCCCGGGACAGGGATGAACACTGAAGCTTTCTTT.

V usage is TRBV19 and J usage is TRBJ1-3; TRBD1 might be the D (6 bases). The germline CDR1 and CDR2 sequences are LNHDA and SQIVND (reference sequence). Trimming shortened V by 6 bases and J by 7 bases, and 19 bases separated the two germline ends. This CDR3 spans 15 amino acids. The CDR3 loop reads CASRGTFRADNTIYF. CDR3 in DNA: TGTGCCAGTAGGGGGACATTTAGGGCCGATAACACCATATATTTT.

V and J are TRBV4-1 and TRBJ1-2; maybe TRBD1 (5 bases). V was trimmed by 1 base and J by 1 base, leaving 10 bases between them. This CDR3 spans 15 amino acids. CDR1 MGHRA and CDR2 YSYEKL come from the germline V gene. CDR3 nucleotides: TGCGCCAGCAGCCAAGGGGGGGGTGTTAACTATGGCTACACCTTC. Translating gives CASSQGGGVNYGYTF.

This rearrangement joins TRBV18 to TRBJ1-3; TRBD1 matches 8 bases. Germline V gene sequence: CDR1 KGHSH, CDR2 LQKENI. J lost 0 bases, V lost 2 bases, and 9 bases had no gene match. The CDR3 runs 18 residues. The CDR3 nucleotides read TGTGCCAGCTCACCAGGGGGGACAGGATTCAGCTCTGGAAACACCATATATTTT. It codes for CASSPGGTGFSSGNTIYF. Based on the CDR3 plus reference TRBV18 and TRBJ1-3, the full variable domain is NAGVMQNPRHLVRRRGQEARLRCSPMKGHSHVYWYRQLPEEGLKFMVYLQKENIIDESGMPKERFSAEFPKEGPSILRIQQVVRGDSAAYFCASSPGGTGFSSGNTIYFGEGSWLTVV.

The chain couples TRBV6-5 to TRBJ2-2; 9 bases line up with TRBD1. There are 14 residues in the CDR3. With V trimmed by 7 bases and J by 6 bases, 6 bases remained unmatched. Germline V gene sequence: CDR1 MNHEY, CDR2 SVGAGI. The CDR3 loop is CASIRTGVSGELFF. The CDR3 bases are TGTGCCAGCATTAGGACAGGGGTGTCCGGGGAGCTGTTTTTT.

The J gene is TRBJ1-4, the V gene TRBV5-8; D unresolved. The CDR3 length is 16 residues. Germline values: CDR1 SGHTS, CDR2 YDEGEE. V lost 3 bases to trimming and J lost 8 bases, with 20 bases between them. The CDR3 coding sequence is TGTGCCAGCAGCTCGGGAGGGCAGGTCGAAGACGAAAAACTGTTTTTT. Translation gives CASSSGGQVEDEKLFF.

V is TRBV5-1 and J is TRBJ1-4; possibly TRBD1 for D (5 bases). Trimming pared 3 bases from V and 8 bases from J, leaving 14 bases between. The CDR3 totals 14 residues. Looked up from germline, CDR1 is SGHRS and CDR2 is YFSETQ. The CDR3 DNA follows: TGCGCCAGCAGCTACGGGGGACTCGGGGAAAAACTGTTTTTT. Translating it yields CASSYGGLGEKLFF.

The chain carries TRBV6-1 and TRBJ1-1, with D maybe TRBD1 (5 bases). This CDR3 has 14 residues. V was pared by 1 base and J by 4 bases, with 10 bases between. In germline, CDR1 is MNHNS, CDR2 SASEGT. CDR3 region: CASSEGIGGTEAFF. As DNA, the CDR3 is TGTGCCAGCAGTGAAGGAATCGGGGGCACTGAAGCTTTCTTT.

The CDR3 spells CASSPTGGEYEKLFF. The CDR3 coding sequence is TGTGCCAGCAGCCCAACAGGGGGCGAGTATGAAAAACTGTTTTTT. This rearrangement joins TRBV3-1 (or the pseudogene TRBV3-2) to TRBJ1-4; TRBD1 agrees at 9 bases. The CDR3 totals 15 residues. Losses at the gene ends were 4 bases for V and 6 bases for J; bases not matched to a gene: 6. Germline V lookup: CDR1 LGHDT, CDR2 YNNKEL (reference sequence).

The chain employs TRBV6-6 and TRBJ1-5; 7 nucleotides align to TRBD1. J gave up 6 bases and V 6 bases, and 11 bases lay outside the gene matches. CDR1 MNHNY and CDR2 SVGAGI come from the germline V gene (reference sequence). CDR3 length: 15 residues. CDR3 protein: CASSPTGSFGQPQHF. DNA for the CDR3: TGTGCCAGCAGCCCGACAGGGTCGTTTGGTCAGCCCCAGCATTTT.

DNA of the CDR3: TGTGCCAGCGCCCTTGTGGGACAAAGCACAGATACGCAGTATTTT. This translates into CASALVGQSTDTQYF. The chain couples TRBV18 to TRBJ2-3; D might be TRBD1 (6 bases). The germline gives CDR1 KGHSH, CDR2 LQKENI. This CDR3 contains 15 residues. The ends were cut back, 8 bases at V and 0 bases at J, with 15 bases in the middle.

The chain couples TRBV5-4 to TRBJ1-1; 9 positions match TRBD1. This CDR3 is 15 amino acids long. The trim removed 1 base at V and 3 bases at J, leaving 4 bases unmatched. The germline CDR1 and CDR2 sequences are SGHNT and YYREEE (reference sequence). CDR3 DNA sequence: TGTGCCAGCAGCTTGAGGGACAGGGTCCACACTGAAGCTTTCTTT. Residues: CASSLRDRVHTEAFF.

The V and J genes are TRBV9 and TRBJ2-1; the match to TRBD2 covers 7 bases. The CDR3 loop spans 15 amino acids. V lost 5 bases to trimming and J lost 0 bases; unmatched junction nucleotides: 5. CDR1 SGDLS and CDR2 YYNGEE come from the germline V gene. The chain's CDR3 is CASSASGNSYNEQFF. Written as DNA, the CDR3 is TGTGCCAGCAGTGCTAGCGGAAACTCCTACAATGAGCAGTTCTTC.

This chain joins TRBV7-8 and TRBJ2-7, with 9 bases lining up with TRBD1. Germline V lookup: CDR1 SGHVS, CDR2 FQNEAQ. The CDR3 is made up of 14 amino acids. V lost 5 bases, J lost 2 bases, and 4 bases stayed unmatched. This CDR3 reads CASSPRQGAYEQYF. As DNA, the CDR3 is TGTGCCAGCAGCCCACGACAGGGGGCCTACGAGCAGTACTTC.

Only one count was recorded for this clone. The rearrangement joins TRBV6-1 to TRBJ2-1, with 9 nucleotides matching TRBD1. The CDR3 has 15 residues. V shed 0 bases and J 7 bases; nucleotides not matched to a gene: 4. Germline values: CDR1 MNHNS, CDR2 SASEGT. The CDR3 sequence is CASSEAGQGGNEQFF. The CDR3 coding sequence is TGTGCCAGCAGTGAAGCGGGACAGGGCGGGAATGAGCAGTTCTTC.

This clone appeared a single time. Here the CDR3 reads CASSTRTGWGEKLFF. The DNA of the CDR3 is TGTGCCAGCAGCACGCGGACAGGGTGGGGTGAAAAACTGTTTTTT. The V gene is TRBV28, the J gene TRBJ1-4, with 8 bases that match TRBD1. CDR3 size: 15 residues. Germline CDR1 is MDHEN and CDR2 is SYDVKM. V lost 6 bases and J lost 7; bases outside the gene matches: 10.

The chain links TRBV5-1 to TRBJ2-5, with D possibly being TRBD1 (6 bases). Trimming took 1 base from V and 1 from J, leaving 11 bases between them. CDR3 length: 15 residues. CDR1 and CDR2 (germline): SGHRS, YFSETQ. The CDR3 DNA is TGCGCCAGCAGCTTGAATGGACAGTCCCAAGAGACCCAGTACTTC. This sequence encodes CASSLNGQSQETQYF.

CDR3 sequence reads: CASSFDSAYEQYF. In DNA, the CDR3 is TGTGCCAGCAGCTTTGACAGCGCCTACGAGCAGTACTTC. The V call is TRBV5-4, the J call TRBJ2-7, with D possibly TRBD1 on 5 matching bases. Germline V CDR1 and CDR2: SGHNT, YYREEE (reference sequence). V was clipped by 2 bases and J by 2 bases, with 8 bases between them. The CDR3 sequence is 13 residues long.

This chain joins TRBV6-5 and TRBJ2-7; D is possibly TRBD1 (5 bases). Trimming removed 5 bases at V and 0 bases at J, with 8 bases between. This CDR3 region has 13 residues. CDR1 is MNHEY, CDR2 SVGAGI, per germline. As DNA, the CDR3 is TGTGCCAGCAGTCCTCAGGGCTCCTACGAGCAGTACTTC. This translates into CASSPQGSYEQYF.

This chain joins TRBV19 and TRBJ1-1, with D possibly matching TRBD1 (5 bases). Germline CDR1 is LNHDA and CDR2 is SQIVND (reference sequence). With 6 bases removed from V and 1 base from J, the gap between germline ends came to 12 bases. The CDR3 has 14 residues. CDR3 protein: CASSIRTGNTEAFF. CDR3 nucleotides: TGTGCCAGTAGCATTAGAACAGGGAACACTGAAGCTTTCTTT.

The chain is built from TRBV11-2 and TRBJ2-7, with 12 bases identical to TRBD1. The germline V gene has CDR1 SGHAT and CDR2 FQNNGV. The length of the CDR3 is 15 residues. V trimming: 1 base; J trimming: 7 bases; junction bases outside the gene matches: 5. The DNA for the CDR3 is TGTGCCAGCAGCTTAGGGGACAGGGGGCCAGCAGAGCAGTACTTC. Protein sequence: CASSLGDRGPAEQYF. The complete variable domain, with remaining parts taken from reference TRBV11-2 and TRBJ2-7, reads EAGVAQSPRYKIIEKRQSVAFWCNPISGHATLYWYQQILGQGPKLLIQFQNNGVVDDSQLPKDRFSAERLKGVDSTLKIQPAKLEDSAVYLCASSLGDRGPAEQYFGPGTRLTVT.

The chain recombines TRBV11-2 with TRBJ2-7; D possibly corresponds to TRBD1 (5 bases). CDR3 length equals 14 residues. V lost 1 base and J lost 6, with 13 bases in between. Per germline, CDR1 SGHAT and CDR2 FQNNGV. In nucleotides, the CDR3 is TGTGCCAGCAGCTTAGGTCGACAGACCCTCGAGCAGTACTTC. It codes for CASSLGRQTLEQYF. Looking up the rest from reference TRBV11-2 and TRBJ2-7 gives the full variable domain: EAGVAQSPRYKIIEKRQSVAFWCNPISGHATLYWYQQILGQGPKLLIQFQNNGVVDDSQLPKDRFSAERLKGVDSTLKIQPAKLEDSAVYLCASSLGRQTLEQYFGPGTRLTVT.

This chain joins TRBV5-1 and TRBJ2-7; D might be TRBD2 (5 bases). CDR3 length: 13 amino acids. Trimming stripped 2 bases from V and 4 bases from J, with 10 bases between. The germline gives CDR1 SGHRS, CDR2 YFSETQ. The CDR3 sequence is CASSLEEGYEQYF. The DNA of the CDR3 is TGCGCCAGCAGCTTAGAAGAGGGATACGAGCAGTACTTC.

This clone has ten or more counts. The chain combines TRBV13 with TRBJ1-1; tentatively, D is TRBD1 (6 bases). The V gene's germline CDR1 is PRHDT and CDR2 FYEKMQ (reference sequence). The CDR3 length is 14 residues. V gave up 9 bases and J gave up 1 base, with 15 bases separating them. CDR3 residues: CASAIGQPNTEAFF. The DNA of the CDR3 is TGTGCCAGTGCTATAGGACAGCCGAACACTGAAGCTTTCTTT.